This TCR beta chain was recorded in a study of cytomegalovirus exposure and HLA in healthy donors. The overall study: A subsequent analysis reported that the 120 or so validation repertoires were produced on the same platform that had also been used for the roughly 710 first-cohort repertoires.

The donors belonged to the approximately 130-subject validation cohort, separate from the roughly 670-subject first cohort. Clones were read by immunoSEQ multiplex PCR, and TCRdb kept only the in-frame ones, dropping some. The sample carries 150,000 or so clones, 85% to 95% recorded once. J lost 6 bases, V lost 4 bases, and 4 bases had no gene match. Germline-derived CDR1 and CDR2 are SNHLY and FYNNEI. The CDR3 is made up of 14 amino acids. Of note for this clone: Its matching antigen is unknown.

Study observations and caveats: In vitro, a few CMV-associated chains proved specific for CMV antigens. The authors listed around 150 TCR beta chains as cytomegalovirus-associated.

The sequenced material came from PBMCs. The gene calls are TRBV2 and TRBJ2-7; the match to TRBD2 covers 12 bases. The sequence was collected from a man younger than 35 in good health and CMV-seropositive. CDR3 bases: TGTGCCAGCAGTGGACTAGCGGGAGAAGGCGAGCAGTACTTC. Residues: CASSGLAGEGEQYF.